A single count supports the clone carrying this T cell receptor (beta chain). Its cognate antigen is unknown. This specimen belongs to a study of Ad26.COV2.S vaccination and SARS-CoV-2 variants. Study-level findings and limits: From the TCR breadth and depth analyses, total T cell responses may have been underestimated.

Germline-derived CDR1 and CDR2 are SEHNR and FQNEAQ (reference sequence). The CDR3 has 15 residues. Trimming stripped 2 bases from V and 3 bases from J, with 14 bases between. Treatment defined: 19 received Ad26.COV2.S at low or high dose, single or two shots; about 5 received placebo; per-sample allocation not given. Specimens were obtained on day 63 following the first vaccine or placebo injection. Within Boston, the person who donated was an adult of 18-55 years. This table comes from immunoSEQ multiplex PCR, and its TCRdb copy is limited to in-frame clones, with some not included. The sample lists about 400,000 clones; approximately 90% were seen once.

The sequenced sample was peripheral blood, obtained in a trial of Ad26.COV2.S vaccine versus placebo. The receptor was derived from a person aged 18-65 years who received the Ad26.COV2.S COVID-19 vaccine or a placebo. This chain uses TRBV7-9 with TRBJ2-7; no firm D call. The chain's CDR3 is CASSLSSYWGYEQYF. The CDR3 nucleotides are TGTGCCAGCAGCTTATCGTCCTATTGGGGCTACGAGCAGTACTTC. Drawing the rest from reference TRBV7-9 and TRBJ2-7, the complete variable domain is DTGVSQNPRHKITKRGQNVTFRCDPISEHNRLYWYRQTLGQGPEFLTYFQNEAQLEKSRLLSDRFSAERPKGSFSTLEIQRTEQGDSAMYLCASSLSSYWGYEQYFGPGTRLTVT.